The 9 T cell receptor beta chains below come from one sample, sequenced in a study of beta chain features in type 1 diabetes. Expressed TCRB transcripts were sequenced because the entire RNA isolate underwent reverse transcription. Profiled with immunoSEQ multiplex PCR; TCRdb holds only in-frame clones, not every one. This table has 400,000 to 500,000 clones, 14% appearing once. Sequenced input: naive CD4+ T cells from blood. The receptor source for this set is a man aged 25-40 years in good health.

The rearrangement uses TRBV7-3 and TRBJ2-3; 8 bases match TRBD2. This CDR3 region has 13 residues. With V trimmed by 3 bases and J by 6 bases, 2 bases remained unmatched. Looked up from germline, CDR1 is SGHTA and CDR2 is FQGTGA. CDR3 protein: CASSFRLADTQYF. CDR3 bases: TGTGCCAGCAGCTTCCGACTAGCGGATACGCAGTATTTT.

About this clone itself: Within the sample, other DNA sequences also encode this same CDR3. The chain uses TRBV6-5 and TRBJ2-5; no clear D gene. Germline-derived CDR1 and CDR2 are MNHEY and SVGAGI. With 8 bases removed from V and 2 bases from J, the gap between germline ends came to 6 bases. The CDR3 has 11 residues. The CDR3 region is CASRRQETQYF. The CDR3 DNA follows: TGTGCCAGCCGTAGACAAGAGACCCAGTACTTC.

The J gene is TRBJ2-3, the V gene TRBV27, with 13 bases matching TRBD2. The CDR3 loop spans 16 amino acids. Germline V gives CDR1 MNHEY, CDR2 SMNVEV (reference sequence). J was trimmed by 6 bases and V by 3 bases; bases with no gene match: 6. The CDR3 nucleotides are TGTGCCAGCAGTTTCTGGACTAGCGGGAGTTCGGATACGCAGTATTTT. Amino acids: CASSFWTSGSSDTQYF.

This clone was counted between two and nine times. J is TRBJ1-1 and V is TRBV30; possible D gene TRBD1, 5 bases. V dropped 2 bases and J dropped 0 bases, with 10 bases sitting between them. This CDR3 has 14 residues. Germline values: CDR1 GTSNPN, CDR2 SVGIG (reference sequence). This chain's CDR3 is CAWSYLTVNTEAFF. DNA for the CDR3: TGTGCCTGGAGTTACCTGACAGTGAACACTGAAGCTTTCTTT.

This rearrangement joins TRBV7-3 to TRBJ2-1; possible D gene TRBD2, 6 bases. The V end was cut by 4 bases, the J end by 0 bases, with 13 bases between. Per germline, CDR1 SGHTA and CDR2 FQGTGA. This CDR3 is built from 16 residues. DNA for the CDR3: TGTGCCAGCAGCTCGGAGGGCCCGAGCTCCTACAATGAGCAGTTCTTC. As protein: CASSSEGPSSYNEQFF.

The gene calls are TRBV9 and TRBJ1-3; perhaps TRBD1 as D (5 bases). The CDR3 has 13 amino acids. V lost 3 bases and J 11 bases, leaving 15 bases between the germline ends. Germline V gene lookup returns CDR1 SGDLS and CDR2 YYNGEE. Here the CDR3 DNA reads TGTGCCAGCAGCGCACACATTCAGGGACCCATATATTTT. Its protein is CASSAHIQGPIYF. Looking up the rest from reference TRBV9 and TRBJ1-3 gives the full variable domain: DSGVTQTPKHLITATGQRVTLRCSPRSGDLSVYWYQQSLDQGLQFLIQYYNGEERAKGNILERFSAQQFPDLHSELNLSSLELGDSALYFCASSAHIQGPIYFGEGSWLTVV.

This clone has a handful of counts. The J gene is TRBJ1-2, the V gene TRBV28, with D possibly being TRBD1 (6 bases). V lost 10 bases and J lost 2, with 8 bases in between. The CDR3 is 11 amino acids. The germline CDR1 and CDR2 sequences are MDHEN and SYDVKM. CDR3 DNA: TGTGCCATCGGACAGAACTATGGCTACACCTTC. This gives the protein CAIGQNYGYTF.

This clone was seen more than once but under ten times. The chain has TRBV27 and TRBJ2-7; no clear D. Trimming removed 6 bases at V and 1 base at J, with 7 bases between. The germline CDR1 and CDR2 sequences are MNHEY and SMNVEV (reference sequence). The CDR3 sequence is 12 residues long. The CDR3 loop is CASRAPSYEQYF. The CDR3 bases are TGTGCCAGCAGGGCCCCATCCTACGAGCAGTACTTC.

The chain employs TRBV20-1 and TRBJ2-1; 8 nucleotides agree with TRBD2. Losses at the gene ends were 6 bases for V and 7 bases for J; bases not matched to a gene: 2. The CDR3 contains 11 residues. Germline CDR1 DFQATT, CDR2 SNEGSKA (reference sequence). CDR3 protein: CSAGTSNEQFF. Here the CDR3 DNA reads TGCAGTGCCGGGACTAGTAATGAGCAGTTCTTC.